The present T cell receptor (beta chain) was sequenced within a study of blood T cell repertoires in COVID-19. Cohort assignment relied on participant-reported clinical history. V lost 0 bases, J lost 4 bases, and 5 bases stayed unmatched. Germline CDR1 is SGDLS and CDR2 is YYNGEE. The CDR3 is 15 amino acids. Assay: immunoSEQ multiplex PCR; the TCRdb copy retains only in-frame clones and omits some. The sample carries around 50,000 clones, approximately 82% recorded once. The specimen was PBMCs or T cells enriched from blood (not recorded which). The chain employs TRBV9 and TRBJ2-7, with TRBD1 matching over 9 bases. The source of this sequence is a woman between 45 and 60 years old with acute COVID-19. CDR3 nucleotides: TGTGCCAGCAGCGTAGGTGTGACAGGGGGGTACGAGCAGTACTTC. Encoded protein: CASSVGVTGGYEQYF. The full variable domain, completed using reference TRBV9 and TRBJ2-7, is DSGVTQTPKHLITATGQRVTLRCSPRSGDLSVYWYQQSLDQGLQFLIQYYNGEERAKGNILERFSAQQFPDLHSELNLSSLELGDSALYFCASSVGVTGGYEQYFGPGTRLTVT.